This TCR beta chain was profiled in a study of spatial heterogeneity in lung cancer. Study-level background: Detection consistently captured more beta-chain sequences than alpha-chain sequences. Study conclusions and caveats: Blood carried ubiquitous expanded tumor TCRs more at resection than follow-up.

The presence of a unique molecular identifier marked each TCR cDNA molecule. MiXCR, run by TCRdb on the 5' RACE reads, gives a single entry per CDR3 protein. The data contain tens of thousands of distinct CDR3 sequences, approximately 19% of them singletons. Worth noting for this clonotype: The antigen remains undetermined.

The time point here: blood at routine non-recurrence follow-up after resection. The authors sequenced whole RNA from tumor, nontumor lung or frozen PBMC without sorting. Sequenced material: PBMCs, taken at follow-up. This clonotype was sampled from a male donor with early-stage non-small cell lung cancer.

CDR3 sequence: CAWSVTGEKLFF. As DNA, the CDR3 is TGTGCCTGGAGTGTGACTGGGGAAAAACTGTTTTTT. The V and J genes are TRBV30 and TRBJ1-4, with D uncertain. Germline loops: CDR1 GTSNPN, CDR2 SVGIG (reference sequence). This CDR3 has 12 amino acids. V was pared by 0 bases and J by 8 bases, with 7 bases between.